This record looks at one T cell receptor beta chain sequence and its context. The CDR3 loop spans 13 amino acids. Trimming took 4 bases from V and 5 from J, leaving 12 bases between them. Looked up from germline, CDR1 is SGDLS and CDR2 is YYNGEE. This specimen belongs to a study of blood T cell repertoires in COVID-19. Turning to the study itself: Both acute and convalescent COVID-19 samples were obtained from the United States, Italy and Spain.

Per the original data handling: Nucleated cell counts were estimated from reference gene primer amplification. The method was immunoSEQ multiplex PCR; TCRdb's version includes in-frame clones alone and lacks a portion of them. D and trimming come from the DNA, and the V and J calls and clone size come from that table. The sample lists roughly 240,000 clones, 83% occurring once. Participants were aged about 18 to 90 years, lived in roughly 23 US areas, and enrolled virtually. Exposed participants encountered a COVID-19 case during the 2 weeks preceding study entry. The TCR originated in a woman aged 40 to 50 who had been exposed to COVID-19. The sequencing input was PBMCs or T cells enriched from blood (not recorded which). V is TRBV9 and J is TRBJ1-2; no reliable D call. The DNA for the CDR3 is TGTGCCAGCAGCCCCGGGGATTGGTATGGCTACACCTTC. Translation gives CASSPGDWYGYTF.